The 24 T cell receptor beta chains given below trace back to one sample, sequenced in a study of blood T cell repertoires in COVID-19. Assay used: immunoSEQ multiplex PCR; TCRdb lists only in-frame clones, some missing. The sample contains roughly 150,000 clones, roughly 83% of which appear only once. Sample: PBMCs or T cells enriched from blood (not recorded which). The receptor source for this set is a man in his 70s who had been exposed to COVID-19.

V and J are TRBV2 and TRBJ1-2; possible D gene TRBD1, 6 bases. There are 13 residues in the CDR3. Per germline, CDR1 SNHLY and CDR2 FYNNEI. V lost 9 bases, J lost 2 bases, and 13 bases lay in between. The CDR3, as DNA: TGTGCCAGTCGCCGGGACACCAACTATGGCTACACCTTC. Amino acids: CASRRDTNYGYTF. The full variable domain, its missing parts supplied by reference TRBV2 and TRBJ1-2, is EPEVTQTPSHQVTQMGQEVILRCVPISNHLYFYWYRQILGQKVEFLVSFYNNEISEKSEIFDDQFSVERPDGSNFTLKIRSTKLEDSAMYFCASRRDTNYGYTFGSGTRLTVV.

The CDR3 is CASSIAAVGNSPLHF. For the CDR3, the DNA is TGTGCCAGTAGTATAGCGGCGGTTGGTAATTCACCCCTCCACTTT. The gene calls are TRBV19 and TRBJ1-6; D not resolved. CDR3 length: 15 residues. Looked up from germline, CDR1 is LNHDA and CDR2 is SQIVND (reference sequence). Trimming took off 1 base at V and 6 bases at J, with 10 bases between the two ends.

The chain carries TRBV5-5 and TRBJ1-5; 7 bases agree with TRBD1. From germline, CDR1 is SGHKS and CDR2 YYEKEE (reference sequence). With V trimmed by 4 bases and J by 7 bases, 14 bases remained unmatched. The CDR3 extends over 16 amino acids. The CDR3 spells CASSVGQERLSQPQHF. The CDR3 DNA sequence: TGTGCCAGCAGCGTCGGACAGGAAAGGCTCTCGCAGCCCCAGCATTTT.

V and J are TRBV7-8 and TRBJ1-2, with 12 bases aligning to TRBD1. Germline V lookup: CDR1 SGHVS, CDR2 FQNEAQ. V was clipped by 3 bases and J by 4 bases; unmatched bases: 3. This CDR3 is built from 15 residues. CDR3 nucleotide sequence: TGTGCCAGCAGCTTGGGACAGGGGGCCGGCTATGGCTACACCTTC. This codes for CASSLGQGAGYGYTF.

The gene calls are TRBV19 and TRBJ1-2; 7 nucleotides agree with TRBD1. The germline gives CDR1 LNHDA, CDR2 SQIVND (reference sequence). V lost 7 bases and J lost 8; bases outside the gene matches: 16. The CDR3 loop spans 15 amino acids. The CDR3 DNA is TGTGCCAGTAAACCGACGGGGACAGAGTCAGAAGGCTACACCTTC. Translation: CASKPTGTESEGYTF. The whole variable domain, remainder taken from reference TRBV19 and TRBJ1-2, is DGGITQSPKYLFRKEGQNVTLSCEQNLNHDAMYWYRQDPGQGLRLIYYSQIVNDFQKGDIAEGYSVSREKKESFPLTVTSAQKNPTAFYLCASKPTGTESEGYTFGSGTRLTVV.

The chain is built from TRBV7-3 and TRBJ1-1; D not resolved. V shed 5 bases and J shed 5 bases, with 15 bases lying between them. CDR1 and CDR2 (germline): SGHTA, FQGTGA. There are 14 residues in the CDR3. The CDR3, as DNA: TGTGCCAGCAGCGCGGTCGGGGAGCCGACTGAAGCTTTCTTT. This codes for CASSAVGEPTEAFF.

The rearrangement uses TRBV28 and TRBJ2-1; 10 positions match TRBD2. This CDR3 spans 15 amino acids. J was trimmed by 7 bases and V by 4 bases; bases with no gene match: 7. The germline gives CDR1 MDHEN, CDR2 SYDVKM. The CDR3 protein is CASSSLASGSNEQFF. The CDR3 bases are TGTGCCAGCAGTTCTTTGGCTAGCGGGAGTAATGAGCAGTTCTTC.

The chain is built from TRBV12-5 and TRBJ2-7; the match to TRBD2 covers 8 bases. Unmatched junction bases numbered 8, after V lost 5 bases and J lost 5 bases. This CDR3 comprises 14 residues. Germline V gene lookup returns CDR1 LGHNT and CDR2 FRNRAP. The CDR3 sequence: CASGPGLASHEQYF. CDR3 nucleotide sequence: TGTGCTAGTGGTCCCGGACTAGCTTCCCACGAGCAGTACTTC.

This chain connects TRBV19 to TRBJ1-4, with 8 bases lining up with TRBD1. Germline CDR1 reads LNHDA; CDR2 reads SQIVND (reference sequence). This CDR3 comprises 15 residues. The V segment lost 5 bases and the J segment 8 bases; nucleotides outside the gene matches: 10. The CDR3 region is CASSAQGAQREKLFF. For the CDR3, the DNA is TGTGCCAGTAGTGCTCAGGGGGCGCAAAGGGAAAAACTGTTTTTT.

This chain connects TRBV6-5 to TRBJ2-3; a weak D match, TRBD2 (5 bases). CDR1 and CDR2 from the germline V gene are MNHEY and SVGAGI. This CDR3 has 13 amino acids. V lost 8 bases and J 4 bases, leaving 13 bases between the germline ends. CDR3 amino acids: CASSDGVADTQYF. As DNA, the CDR3 is TGTGCCAGCTCAGACGGGGTGGCAGATACGCAGTATTTT.

The rearrangement joins TRBV11-3 to TRBJ2-1; D remains ambiguous. V was cut by 2 bases and J by 10 bases, with 9 bases left in between. CDR3 length: 12 amino acids. Germline V gene data show CDR1 as SGHNT and CDR2 as YENEEA. The CDR3 bases are TGTGCCAGCAGCTTAATTGAAACAGAGCAGTTCTTC. It encodes CASSLIETEQFF.

CDR3 residues: CASSLGTRGFEQFF. Here the CDR3 DNA reads TGCGCCAGCAGCTTGGGTACCAGGGGTTTTGAGCAGTTCTTC. V is TRBV5-1 and J is TRBJ2-1; maybe TRBD1 (6 bases). The CDR3 extends over 14 amino acids. The V gene's germline CDR1 is SGHRS and CDR2 YFSETQ. Trimming took off 0 bases at V and 9 bases at J, with 13 bases between the two ends.

The chain carries TRBV19 and TRBJ1-5; the D gene is possibly TRBD1 (5 bases). In germline, CDR1 is LNHDA, CDR2 SQIVND (reference sequence). Trimming shortened V by 6 bases and J by 8 bases, and 17 bases separated the two germline ends. The CDR3 has 14 amino acids. CDR3 protein: CASSPGGGGEPQHF. The CDR3 region has the DNA TGTGCCAGTAGCCCCGGCGGGGGAGGGGAGCCCCAGCATTTT.

This clone was counted a single time. The chain carries TRBV7-9 and TRBJ1-3; TRBD1 is a possible D gene (6 bases). Germline V CDR1 and CDR2: SEHNR, FQNEAQ (reference sequence). This CDR3 comprises 19 residues. Trimming took off 5 bases at V and 0 bases at J, with 23 bases between the two ends. CDR3 region: CASSPGGLGAVYSGNTIYF. Here the CDR3 DNA reads TGTGCCAGCAGCCCTGGAGGTTTGGGGGCCGTTTACTCTGGAAACACCATATATTTT.

This clone was seen a few times. The chain is built from TRBV7-3 and TRBJ2-5; D may be TRBD2 (6 bases). The CDR3 sequence is 15 residues long. V was clipped by 5 bases and J by 4 bases, with 17 bases between them. Germline V lookup: CDR1 SGHTA, CDR2 FQGTGA. Written as DNA, the CDR3 is TGTGCCAGCAGCCCCCGGGGGTATACAAGAGAGACCCAGTACTTC. Residues: CASSPRGYTRETQYF.

The chain employs TRBV6-2 or TRBV6-3 and TRBJ1-5; D not certain. V was trimmed by 4 bases and J by 6 bases, leaving 7 bases between them. This CDR3 has 12 residues. Per germline, CDR1 MNHEY and CDR2 SVGEGT. CDR3 in DNA: TGTGCCAGCAGTTGGGCAGGTCAGCCCCAGCATTTT. Residues: CASSWAGQPQHF.

The V gene is TRBV27, the J gene TRBJ1-5; weak D call: TRBD1 (6 bases). The CDR3 runs 17 residues. Germline V gene lookup returns CDR1 MNHEY and CDR2 SMNVEV (reference sequence). V was cut by 6 bases and J by 4 bases, with 22 bases left in between. The DNA of the CDR3 is TGTGCCAGCAGGCTTGACTCACAGGGTAGGGCAAATCAGCCCCAGCATTTT. It codes for CASRLDSQGRANQPQHF.

This chain joins TRBV10-1 and TRBJ2-1, with 10 bases lining up with TRBD1. This CDR3 spans 17 amino acids. CDR1 WNHNN and CDR2 SYGVQD come from the germline V gene (reference sequence). Losses at the gene ends were 9 bases for V and 1 base for J; bases not matched to a gene: 12. CDR3 residues: CASAPGQGWVSYNEQFF. The CDR3 DNA is TGCGCCAGTGCCCCGGGACAGGGGTGGGTATCCTACAATGAGCAGTTCTTC.

The chain links TRBV2 to TRBJ1-4; 8 bases map to TRBD1. The CDR3 totals 15 residues. Germline CDR1 SNHLY, CDR2 FYNNEI. V gave up 4 bases and J gave up 7 bases; unmatched junction bases: 8. This CDR3 reads CASSVTDRGSEKLFF. Written as DNA, the CDR3 is TGTGCCAGCAGTGTCACCGACAGGGGTTCTGAAAAACTGTTTTTT. Based on the CDR3 plus reference TRBV2 and TRBJ1-4, the full variable domain is EPEVTQTPSHQVTQMGQEVILRCVPISNHLYFYWYRQILGQKVEFLVSFYNNEISEKSEIFDDQFSVERPDGSNFTLKIRSTKLEDSAMYFCASSVTDRGSEKLFFGSGTQLSVL.

In DNA form, the CDR3 reads TGTGCCAGCAGTCAGGACAGTATAGTCGCCGGGGAGCTGTTTTTT. Translation gives CASSQDSIVAGELFF. The V call is TRBV2, the J call TRBJ2-2; D may be TRBD1 (6 bases). Germline V gene sequence: CDR1 SNHLY, CDR2 FYNNEI. This CDR3 is 15 amino acids long. Trimming left V 5 bases short and J 6 bases short, with 16 bases between.

This chain connects TRBV12-3 or TRBV12-4 to TRBJ1-2, with 8 bases aligning to TRBD1. The CDR3 has 13 amino acids. The V gene end was trimmed by 8 bases and the J gene end by 5 bases; junction bases not matched to a gene: 7. CDR3 protein: CASRDRRFYGYTF. The DNA of the CDR3 is TGTGCCAGCCGGGACAGGCGATTTTATGGCTACACCTTC.

This sequence joins TRBV25-1 and TRBJ1-1; no definite D call. The CDR3 totals 12 residues. From germline, CDR1 is MGHDK and CDR2 SYGVNS. V lost 10 bases to trimming and J lost 1 base, with 10 bases between them. In DNA, the CDR3 is TGTGCCACCTCCACACCGAACACTGAAGCTTTCTTT. Protein sequence: CATSTPNTEAFF.

The CDR3 reads CASTSRFSYEQYF. CDR3 sequence (DNA): TGTGCCAGCACCTCCAGATTTTCCTACGAGCAGTACTTC. The rearrangement joins TRBV28 to TRBJ2-7, with D unclear. V lost 7 bases and J 1 base, leaving 11 bases between the germline ends. The CDR3 is 13 residues long. CDR1 MDHEN and CDR2 SYDVKM come from the germline V gene.

V gene TRBV19 combines with J gene TRBJ1-2, with TRBD1 matching over 7 bases. J gave up 5 bases and V 5 bases, and 5 bases lay outside the gene matches. Germline CDR1 and CDR2: LNHDA and SQIVND (reference sequence). This CDR3 comprises 13 residues. The DNA of the CDR3 is TGTGCCAGTAGTTTGGGGACAGCTTATGGCTACACCTTC. Its translation is CASSLGTAYGYTF.